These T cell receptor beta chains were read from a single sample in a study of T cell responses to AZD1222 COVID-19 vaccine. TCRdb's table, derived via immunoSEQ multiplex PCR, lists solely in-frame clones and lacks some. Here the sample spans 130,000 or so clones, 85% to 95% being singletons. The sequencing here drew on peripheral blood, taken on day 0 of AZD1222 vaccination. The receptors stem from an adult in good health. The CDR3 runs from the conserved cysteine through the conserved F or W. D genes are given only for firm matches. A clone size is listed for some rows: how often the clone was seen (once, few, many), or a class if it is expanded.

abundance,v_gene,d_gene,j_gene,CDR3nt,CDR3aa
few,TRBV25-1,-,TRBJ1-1,TGTGCCAGCAGTGCACTGACAGGCGTGGGCACTGAAGCTTTCTTT,CASSALTGVGTEAFF
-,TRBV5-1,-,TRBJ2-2,TGCGCCAGCAGCTTTGGGGGATACACCGGGGAGCTGTTTTTT,CASSFGGYTGELFF
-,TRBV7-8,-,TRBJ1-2,TGTGCCAGCAGCTTAGCGGGGGTGGGTCGTGGCTACACCTTC,CASSLAGVGRGYTF
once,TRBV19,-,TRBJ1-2,TGTGCCAGTAGTTACTGGCCAATCGTTTCTGGCTACACCTTC,CASSYWPIVSGYTF
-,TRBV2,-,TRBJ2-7,TGTGCCAGCAGTGTAGGGGACTCCTACTACGAGCAGTACTTC,CASSVGDSYYEQYF
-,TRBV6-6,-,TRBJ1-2,TGTGCCAGCAGACGTCAAAGGGCGGAGGGCTACACCTTC,CASRRQRAEGYTF
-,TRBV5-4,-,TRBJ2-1,TGTGCCAGCAGCTCCGTCGGGCCAAGCTCCTACAATGAGCAGTTCTTC,CASSSVGPSSYNEQFF
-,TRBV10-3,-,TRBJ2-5,TGTGCCATCAGTGTGGCCCTCGCGGGGATGATCGGTAGGGAGACCCAGTACTTC,CAISVALAGMIGRETQYF
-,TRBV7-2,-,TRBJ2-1,TGTGCCAGCAGGACTGCCCCGAGCTCCTACAATGAGCAGTTCTTC,CASRTAPSSYNEQFF
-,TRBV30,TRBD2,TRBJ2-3,TGTGCCTCAGCAGCGGGGGAGGTGGCAGATACGCAGTATTTT,CASAAGEVADTQYF
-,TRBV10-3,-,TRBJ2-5,TGTGCCATCAGCAATGGGGGATCGGGGGAGACCCAGTACTTC,CAISNGGSGETQYF
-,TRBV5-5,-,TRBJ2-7,TGTGCCAGCAGCTTGAGGGCCCGGGACTTAGGCGAGCAGTACTTC,CASSLRARDLGEQYF
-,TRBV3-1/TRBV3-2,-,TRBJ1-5,TGTGCCAGCAGCCAAGATCCTGAACAGGGACACAATCAGCCCCAGCATTTT,CASSQDPEQGHNQPQHF
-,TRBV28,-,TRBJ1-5,TGTGCCAGCAGGAAACTCGTAGATCAGCCCCAGCATTTT,CASRKLVDQPQHF
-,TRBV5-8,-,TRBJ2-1,TGTGCCAGCAGAGCTTGGTCAGGCAATGAGCAGTTCTTC,CASRAWSGNEQFF
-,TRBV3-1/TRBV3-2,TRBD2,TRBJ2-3,TGTGCCAGCAGTTCAAATAGCGGGGGGGCCGGCACAGATACGCAGTATTTT,CASSSNSGGAGTDTQYF
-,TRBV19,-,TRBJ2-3,TGTGCCAGTAGTATAAAAGGACAGAACAGCCGCACAGATACGCAGTATTTT,CASSIKGQNSRTDTQYF
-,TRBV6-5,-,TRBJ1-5,TGTGCCAGCACCTTGCGGCAACCCAATCAGCCCCAGCATTTT,CASTLRQPNQPQHF
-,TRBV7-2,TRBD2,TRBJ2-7,TGTGCCAGCAGCTCCCCATGGGGGGGGGTGGCCTACGAGCAGTACTTC,CASSSPWGGVAYEQYF
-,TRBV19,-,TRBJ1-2,TGTGCCAGTAGTATAGAGAACTATGGCTACACCTTC,CASSIENYGYTF
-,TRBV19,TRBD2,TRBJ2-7,TGTGCCAGTAGAGCTAGCGGGGGCTACGAGCAGTACTTC,CASRASGGYEQYF
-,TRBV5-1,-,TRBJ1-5,TGCGCCAGCAGCTTGGATGGATTTAGCAATCAGCCCCAGCATTTT,CASSLDGFSNQPQHF
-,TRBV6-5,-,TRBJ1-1,TGTGCCAGCACCTCAGGGGTTGAAGCTTTCTTT,CASTSGVEAFF
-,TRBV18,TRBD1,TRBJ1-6,TGTGCCAGCTCACTAGTACCGACAGGGAGAAATTCACCCCTCCACTTT,CASSLVPTGRNSPLHF
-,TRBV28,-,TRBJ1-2,TGTGCCAGCAGTTTATGGGTCCGGTCGGCCCGGAACAATCGCGACTATGGCTACACCTTC,CASSLWVRSARNNRDYGYTF
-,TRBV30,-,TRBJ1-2,TGTGCCTGGAGTGTACTGGGGATCCGGCCCGATAACTATGGCTACACCTTC,CAWSVLGIRPDNYGYTF
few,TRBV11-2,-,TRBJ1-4,TGTGCCAGCATGCGAGAATTAAATGAAAAACTGTTTTTT,CASMRELNEKLFF
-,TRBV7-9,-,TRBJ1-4,TGTGCCAGCAGCAACCGGGATTCTAATGAAAAACTGTTTTTT,CASSNRDSNEKLFF